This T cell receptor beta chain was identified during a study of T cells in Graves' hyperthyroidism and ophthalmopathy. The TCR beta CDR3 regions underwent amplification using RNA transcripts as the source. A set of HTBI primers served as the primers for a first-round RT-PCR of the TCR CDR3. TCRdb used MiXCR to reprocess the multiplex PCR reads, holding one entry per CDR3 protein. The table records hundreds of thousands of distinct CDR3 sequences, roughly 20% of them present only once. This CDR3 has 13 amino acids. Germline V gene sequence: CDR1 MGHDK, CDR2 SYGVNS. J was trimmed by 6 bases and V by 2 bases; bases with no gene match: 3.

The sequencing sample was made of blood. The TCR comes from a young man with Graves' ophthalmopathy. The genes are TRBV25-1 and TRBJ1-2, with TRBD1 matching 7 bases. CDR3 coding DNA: TGTGCCAGCAGTGAAGGGGGACAGAATGGCTACACCTTC. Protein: CASSEGGQNGYTF.